Shown below are 29 T cell receptor beta chains from a single sample sequenced in a study of cytomegalovirus exposure and HLA in healthy donors. Vbeta (60) and Jbeta (13) primers were used in the PCR. Produced via immunoSEQ multiplex PCR; TCRdb's table is partial and in-frame only. Found here are more than 150,000 clones, 75% to 90% of them singletons; the top ten hold 1.6%. Sequenced: PBMCs. The source of these receptors is a man aged 50 to 59 in good health and CMV-seronegative.

The chain recombines TRBV2 with TRBJ2-2, with 8 positions matching TRBD2. CDR1 is SNHLY, CDR2 FYNNEI, per germline. J lost 2 bases, V lost 4 bases, and 18 bases had no gene match. This CDR3 is 20 amino acids long. This chain's CDR3 is CASSGQKGGRPRLNTGELFF. The CDR3, as DNA: TGTGCCAGCAGTGGACAGAAGGGCGGGAGGCCCCGTCTTAACACCGGGGAGCTGTTTTTT.

This chain connects TRBV6-1 to TRBJ2-3; 11 nucleotides match TRBD2. The CDR3 totals 14 residues. Germline assignment: CDR1 MNHNS and CDR2 SASEGT. With 7 bases clipped from V and 7 bases from J, the junction kept 7 bases outside the gene matches. DNA of the CDR3: TGTGCCAGCATCATCACTAGCGGGAGTTATACGCAGTATTTT. Translating it yields CASIITSGSYTQYF.

This clone was seen more than once but under ten times. This chain joins TRBV5-1 and TRBJ1-1; 7 bases map to TRBD1. The CDR3 runs 14 residues. V shed 4 bases, J shed 2 bases, and the junction held 5 bases outside the gene matches. Per the germline V gene, CDR1 is SGHRS and CDR2 is YFSETQ. The CDR3 is CASSPGQYNTEAFF. The CDR3 DNA reads TGCGCCAGCAGCCCGGGACAGTACAACACTGAAGCTTTCTTT. Variable domain in full (rest from reference TRBV5-1 and TRBJ1-1): KAGVTQTPRYLIKTRGQQVTLSCSPISGHRSVSWYQQTPGQGLQFLFEYFSETQRNKGNFPGRFSGRQFSNSRSEMNVSTLELGDSALYLCASSPGQYNTEAFFGQGTRLTVV.

J is TRBJ1-1 and V is TRBV5-8; D might be TRBD1 (6 bases). Germline V gene lookup returns CDR1 SGHTS and CDR2 YDEGEE. The germline V and J ends were trimmed by 6 bases and 0 bases, with 21 bases remaining between them. The CDR3 consists of 17 residues. CDR3 sequence (DNA): TGTGCCAGCACCTCTCATGGGGGACAAATTTTGAACACTGAAGCTTTCTTT. It specifies CASTSHGGQILNTEAFF.

This clone was counted a single time. The chain joins TRBV7-2 to TRBJ1-5; no clear D. Germline CDR1 is SGHTA and CDR2 is FQGNSA. V shed 5 bases and J shed 0 bases, with 11 bases lying between them. The CDR3 spans 15 residues. The CDR3 is CASSPLGFSNQPQHF. The CDR3 DNA sequence: TGTGCCAGCAGCCCGCTCGGGTTTAGCAATCAGCCCCAGCATTTT.

This chain joins TRBV30 and TRBJ2-7, with D possibly matching TRBD2 (7 bases). Germline-derived CDR1 and CDR2 are GTSNPN and SVGIG (reference sequence). V was clipped by 4 bases and J by 0 bases, with 13 bases between them. The CDR3 runs to 14 residues. CDR3 sequence reads: CAWTKRGGSYEQYF. CDR3 bases: TGTGCCTGGACCAAGAGGGGGGGCTCCTACGAGCAGTACTTC.

The chain joins TRBV2 to TRBJ1-6; possible D gene TRBD1, 5 bases. Germline CDR1 SNHLY, CDR2 FYNNEI. Trimming took off 7 bases at V and 10 bases at J, with 17 bases between the two ends. The CDR3 extends over 14 amino acids. This chain's CDR3 is CASNTVRGRSPLHF. The CDR3 coding sequence is TGTGCCAGCAATACGGTAAGGGGAAGATCACCCCTCCACTTT. Full variable domain (missing parts from reference TRBV2 and TRBJ1-6): EPEVTQTPSHQVTQMGQEVILRCVPISNHLYFYWYRQILGQKVEFLVSFYNNEISEKSEIFDDQFSVERPDGSNFTLKIRSTKLEDSAMYFCASNTVRGRSPLHFGNGTRLTVT.

V is TRBV2 and J is TRBJ2-3; TRBD2 is a possible D gene (7 bases). In germline, CDR1 is SNHLY, CDR2 FYNNEI. The CDR3 is made up of 16 amino acids. The V end lost 9 bases, the J end lost 4 bases, and 23 bases lay between the germline ends. The CDR3 protein is CARAGRGRGAADTQYF. The CDR3 DNA is TGTGCCAGAGCGGGGCGGGGGCGAGGGGCGGCAGATACGCAGTATTTT. The full variable domain, its missing parts supplied by reference TRBV2 and TRBJ2-3, is EPEVTQTPSHQVTQMGQEVILRCVPISNHLYFYWYRQILGQKVEFLVSFYNNEISEKSEIFDDQFSVERPDGSNFTLKIRSTKLEDSAMYFCARAGRGRGAADTQYFGPGTRLTVL.

The chain couples TRBV5-5 to TRBJ2-2; D is unresolved. The germline V gene has CDR1 SGHKS and CDR2 YYEKEE (reference sequence). Trimming removed 1 base from V and 7 bases from J, with 8 bases in between. The CDR3 has 13 amino acids. CDR3 in DNA: TGTGCCAGCAGCTTGATAGTCGTCGGGGAGCTGTTTTTT. Translation: CASSLIVVGELFF.

The CDR3 DNA follows: TGTGCCAGCTACTCCGGGGGGACAGGGGGCTATCTTGACTACACCTTC. Its protein product is CASYSGGTGGYLDYTF. The chain combines TRBV28 with TRBJ1-2; 12 bases are shared with TRBD1. The junction had 17 bases not matched to a gene; V was cut back by 8 bases and J by 10 bases. Germline V CDR1 and CDR2: MDHEN, SYDVKM. This CDR3 comprises 16 residues.

The chain has TRBV28 and TRBJ2-7, with 10 bases fitting TRBD1. With V trimmed by 5 bases and J by 1 base, 8 bases remained unmatched. The CDR3 length is 16 residues. CDR1 is MDHEN and CDR2 is SYDVKM in the germline V gene. The CDR3 nucleotides read TGTGCCAGCAGTCCACGTCCGGGACAGGGGTCCTACGAGCAGTACTTC. It translates to CASSPRPGQGSYEQYF.

J is TRBJ1-4 and V is TRBV15, with TRBD1 as a possible D gene (5 bases). Germline V gives CDR1 LNHNV, CDR2 YYDKDF (reference sequence). V lost 0 bases and J lost 3, with 14 bases in between. There are 17 residues in the CDR3. The CDR3 is CATSREVGPVSNEKLFF. CDR3 in DNA: TGTGCCACCAGCAGAGAGGTGGGGCCCGTCTCTAATGAAAAACTGTTTTTT.

The chain recombines TRBV15 with TRBJ1-1; 8 bases are shared with TRBD1. The CDR3 covers 15 residues. Germline V lookup: CDR1 LNHNV, CDR2 YYDKDF (reference sequence). Trimming at V came to 2 bases and at J to 8 bases, leaving 10 bases not matched to a gene. For the CDR3, the DNA is TGTGCCACCAGCAGATGGTCCCCGGGACAGGAGGAAGCTTTCTTT. Its translation is CATSRWSPGQEEAFF.

This clone was counted a single time. The V call is TRBV7-2, the J call TRBJ1-3; D is possibly TRBD1 (6 bases). Per germline, CDR1 SGHTA and CDR2 FQGNSA. The CDR3 consists of 15 residues. Trimming removed 0 bases from V and 2 bases from J, with 8 bases in between. This chain's CDR3 is CASSLAKGAGNTIYF. CDR3 in DNA: TGTGCCAGCAGCTTAGCCAAGGGGGCTGGAAACACCATATATTTT. Full variable domain (missing parts from reference TRBV7-2 and TRBJ1-3): GAGVSQSPSNKVTEKGKDVELRCDPISGHTALYWYRQSLGQGLEFLIYFQGNSAPDKSGLPSDRFSAERTGGSVSTLTIQRTQQEDSAVYLCASSLAKGAGNTIYFGEGSWLTVV.

This clone has just one count. The chain is built from TRBV21-1 and TRBJ2-7; TRBD2 was called by the table and not checked on the DNA. TRBV21-1 is a known pseudogene. The CDR3 length is 18 residues. CDR3 residues: CASGGTSGSSYSAYEQYF. In DNA form, the CDR3 reads TGTGCCAGCGGTGGGACTAGCGGGAGCTCATACTCTGCCTACGAGCAGTACTTC.

The genes are TRBV4-1 and TRBJ2-1; TRBD1 aligns across 9 bases. The CDR3 sequence is 16 residues long. The V gene's germline CDR1 is MGHRA and CDR2 YSYEKL. V lost 4 bases to trimming and J lost 6 bases; unmatched junction nucleotides: 10. The CDR3, as DNA: TGCGCCAGCAGCCGAAAACCGGGACAGGGACTCAATGAGCAGTTCTTC. Translation: CASSRKPGQGLNEQFF.

This clone was observed a few times. The rearrangement links TRBV28 to TRBJ1-1, with a possible D match to TRBD1 (5 bases). V gave up 5 bases and J gave up 11 bases, with 12 bases separating them. Germline CDR1 MDHEN, CDR2 SYDVKM. The CDR3 length is 11 residues. This CDR3 reads CASSAGRWAFF. The CDR3 DNA follows: TGTGCCAGCAGTGCGGGACGGTGGGCTTTCTTT.

The CDR3 bases are TGTGCCAGCAGCTCCTGGACAGGGGTTGGCACAGATACGCAGTATTTT. It yields the protein CASSSWTGVGTDTQYF. The chain employs TRBV11-3 and TRBJ2-3; 9 bases are shared with TRBD1. V lost 4 bases, J lost 1 base, and 6 bases stayed unmatched. The CDR3 consists of 16 residues. The germline CDR1 and CDR2 sequences are SGHNT and YENEEA.

The gene calls are TRBV9 and TRBJ1-1; D remains unclear. CDR3 size: 13 residues. Looked up from germline, CDR1 is SGDLS and CDR2 is YYNGEE. Trimming removed 2 bases from V and 7 bases from J, with 12 bases in between. Here the CDR3 reads CASSVEGFGEAFF. The DNA for the CDR3 is TGTGCCAGCAGCGTTGAGGGTTTCGGTGAAGCTTTCTTT.

This clone has a handful of counts. The chain is built from TRBV5-6 and TRBJ1-3; 8 bases are a match to TRBD1. The length of the CDR3 is 15 residues. The V segment lost 5 bases and the J segment 0 bases; nucleotides outside the gene matches: 4. Germline CDR1 and CDR2: SGHDT and YYEEEE. CDR3 amino acids: CASRRTGLSGNTIYF. The CDR3 DNA is TGTGCCAGCAGACGGACAGGGCTCTCTGGAAACACCATATATTTT.

The rearrangement uses TRBV6-5 and TRBJ1-5; the D gene is possibly TRBD1 (6 bases). The CDR3 has 15 amino acids. V was pared by 4 bases and J by 0 bases, with 10 bases between. Germline lookup yields CDR1 MNHEY and CDR2 SVGAGI. In nucleotides, the CDR3 is TGTGCCAGCAGTTCCCGACAGGTTAGCAATCAGCCCCAGCATTTT. Translated: CASSSRQVSNQPQHF.

This chain uses TRBV5-8 with TRBJ2-5; TRBD2 matches at 15 bases. Germline CDR1 and CDR2: SGHTS and YDEGEE. This CDR3 is built from 17 residues. J gave up 5 bases and V 3 bases, and 8 bases lay outside the gene matches. CDR3 coding DNA: TGTGCCAGCAGCTCCTGGACTAGCGGGGGGGCCGGTGAGACCCAGTACTTC. Residues: CASSSWTSGGAGETQYF.

This chain joins TRBV14 and TRBJ2-3; 9 nucleotides align to TRBD1. Trimming removed 0 bases from V and 3 bases from J; junction bases left unmatched: 10. The CDR3 spans 18 residues. Germline lookup yields CDR1 SGHDN and CDR2 FVKESK. CDR3 region: CASSQDSLRTGVTDTQYF. The CDR3 bases are TGTGCCAGCAGCCAAGATAGTTTGAGGACAGGGGTGACAGATACGCAGTATTTT.

The V call is TRBV4-1, the J call TRBJ2-1; no clear D. V dropped 0 bases and J dropped 2 bases, with 11 bases sitting between them. The CDR3 sequence is 16 residues long. CDR1 and CDR2 (germline): MGHRA, YSYEKL. This CDR3 reads CASSQDRAVPYNEQFF. The CDR3 DNA is TGCGCCAGCAGCCAAGATCGTGCGGTCCCCTACAATGAGCAGTTCTTC.

The J gene is TRBJ2-3, the V gene TRBV4-3, with D tentatively TRBD2 (6 bases). Germline-derived CDR1 and CDR2 are LGHNA and YSLEER. CDR3 length equals 17 residues. V was cut by 0 bases and J by 2 bases, with 15 bases left in between. CDR3 nucleotides: TGCGCCAGCAGCCAAGAACTCCGCACGGACTACACAGATACGCAGTATTTT. Protein: CASSQELRTDYTDTQYF.

The chain is built from TRBV9 and TRBJ1-2; weak D call: TRBD1 (5 bases). Germline V gene sequence: CDR1 SGDLS, CDR2 YYNGEE. V gave up 3 bases and J gave up 6 bases, with 15 bases separating them. The CDR3 sequence is 14 residues long. The CDR3 reads CASSGPRGANGYTF. The DNA of the CDR3 is TGTGCCAGCAGCGGACCTCGTGGGGCGAATGGCTACACCTTC.

This clone was detected once. The chain has TRBV28 and TRBJ2-7; no clear D gene. The ends were cut back, 2 bases at V and 7 bases at J, with 9 bases in the middle. The CDR3 has 12 residues. Looked up from germline, CDR1 is MDHEN and CDR2 is SYDVKM. The DNA for the CDR3 is TGTGCCAGCAGTTTACGAGCAGCGGAGCAGTACTTC. Amino acids: CASSLRAAEQYF.

J is TRBJ1-1 and V is TRBV7-8; D remains unclear. Germline V gene lookup returns CDR1 SGHVS and CDR2 FQNEAQ. V lost 1 base to trimming and J lost 10 bases, with 16 bases between them. The CDR3 has 14 amino acids. The CDR3 sequence is CASSLDGVDLGAFF. The CDR3 DNA is TGTGCCAGCAGCTTAGACGGGGTCGACTTGGGAGCTTTCTTT.

This sequence joins TRBV25-1 and TRBJ2-7; 7 nucleotides agree with TRBD1. Germline CDR1 MGHDK, CDR2 SYGVNS. The length of the CDR3 is 14 residues. V shed 4 bases and J 6 bases; nucleotides not matched to a gene: 9. CDR3 sequence: CASSAGGPWGEQYF. CDR3 in DNA: TGTGCCAGCAGTGCAGGGGGTCCCTGGGGCGAGCAGTACTTC.